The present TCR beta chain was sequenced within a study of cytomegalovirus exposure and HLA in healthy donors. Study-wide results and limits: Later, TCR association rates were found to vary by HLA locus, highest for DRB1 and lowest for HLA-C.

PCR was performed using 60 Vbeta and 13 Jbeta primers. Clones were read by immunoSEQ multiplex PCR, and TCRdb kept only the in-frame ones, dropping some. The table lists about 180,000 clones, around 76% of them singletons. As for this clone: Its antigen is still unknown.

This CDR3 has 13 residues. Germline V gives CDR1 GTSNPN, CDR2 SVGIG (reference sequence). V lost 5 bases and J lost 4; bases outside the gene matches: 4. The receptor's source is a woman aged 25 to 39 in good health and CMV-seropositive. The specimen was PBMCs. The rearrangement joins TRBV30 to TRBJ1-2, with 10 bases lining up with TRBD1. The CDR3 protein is CAWGDRGAYGYTF. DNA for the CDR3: TGTGCCTGGGGGGACAGGGGCGCCTATGGCTACACCTTC.